This T cell receptor beta chain was recovered during a study of metastatic and nonmetastatic thyroid tumors. General study findings and limits: Benign nodules were reported to have significantly lower TCR beta diversity than malignant thyroid tumors, in blood and tumor.

This clone showed up just a few times. Antigen: not known. Using MiXCR, TCRdb reanalyzed the PCR reads. The data show over 20,000 clones, 9% to 15% seen once. Trimming cost V 6 bases and J 0 bases; bases outside gene matches: 8. The CDR3 sequence is 16 residues long. CDR1 and CDR2 from the germline V gene are MNHNS and SASEGT. Each patient came to thyroid surgery without any prior treatment (of any kind). The chain uses TRBV6-1 and TRBJ2-3; TRBD1 aligns across 8 bases. The sequencing sample was made of blood. The source is a male donor with papillary thyroid cancer or a benign thyroid nodule (not recorded which). Some clones in this sample may be carry-over from other donors' samples. The CDR3 nucleotides are TGTGCCAGCAGCGAATCTTGGACAGGGAGCACAGATACGCAGTATTTT. Translating it yields CASSESWTGSTDTQYF.